Listed here are 18 T cell receptor beta chains from one sample, sequenced in a study of preoperative IRX-2 immunotherapy in early breast cancer. The protocol was immunoSEQ multiplex PCR, while the TCRdb copy is restricted to in-frame clones and leaves out a portion. This sample yields roughly 35,000 clones, of which nearly 95% are seen a single time; under 7.5% belongs to the top ten. Regarding treatment: preoperative locoregional IRX-2 cytokine immunotherapy. The sample was taken from a patient treated with IRX-2 immunotherapy. The receptor set was obtained from a human donor with breast cancer.

The V call is TRBV12-5, the J call TRBJ2-1; 10 bases align to TRBD2. In germline, CDR1 is LGHNT, CDR2 FRNRAP. The length of the CDR3 is 17 residues. V lost 6 bases to trimming and J lost 5 bases; unmatched junction nucleotides: 13. CDR3 amino acids: CASGPPRLAGANNEQFF. CDR3 in DNA: TGTGCTAGTGGCCCTCCCCGGCTAGCGGGGGCGAACAATGAGCAGTTCTTC.

The V call is TRBV11-2, the J call TRBJ2-3, with D uncertain. This CDR3 is built from 16 residues. Trimming shortened V by 2 bases and J by 0 bases, and 12 bases separated the two germline ends. Looked up from germline, CDR1 is SGHAT and CDR2 is FQNNGV. CDR3 amino acids: CASSLIRPTSTDTQYF. The CDR3 coding sequence is TGTGCCAGCAGCTTAATACGCCCCACTAGCACAGATACGCAGTATTTT.

The rearrangement joins TRBV19 to TRBJ1-5, with 7 bases aligning to TRBD1. CDR1 is LNHDA, CDR2 SQIVND, per germline (reference sequence). The CDR3 extends over 15 amino acids. The J segment lost 0 bases and the V segment lost 6 bases, leaving 5 bases of the junction unmatched. Written as DNA, the CDR3 is TGTGCCAGTAGGAGGGACAGAAATAGCAATCAGCCCCAGCATTTT. Protein: CASRRDRNSNQPQHF.

This chain links TRBV6-5 with TRBJ1-1; 10 bases agree with TRBD1. This CDR3 region has 14 residues. Trimming cost V 6 bases and J 2 bases; bases outside gene matches: 3. Germline CDR1 is MNHEY and CDR2 is SVGAGI. The CDR3 DNA sequence: TGTGCCAGCAGCGACAGGGGGCGTAACACTGAAGCTTTCTTT. Amino acid sequence: CASSDRGRNTEAFF.

The CDR3 region is CASSLVSYNTGELFF. CDR3 nucleotides: TGTGCCAGCAGCTTAGTGTCCTACAACACCGGGGAGCTGTTTTTT. The chain couples TRBV7-8 to TRBJ2-2, with D hard to call. The CDR3 has 15 residues. In germline, CDR1 is SGHVS, CDR2 FQNEAQ. Trimming took 1 base from V and 2 from J, leaving 8 bases between them. Full variable domain (remainder filled in from reference TRBV7-8 and TRBJ2-2): GAGVSQSPRYKVAKRGQDVALRCDPISGHVSLFWYQQALGQGPEFLTYFQNEAQLDKSGLPSDRFFAERPEGSVSTLKIQRTQQEDSAVYLCASSLVSYNTGELFFGEGSRLTVL.

The gene calls are TRBV7-6 and TRBJ1-1, with TRBD1 matching over 8 bases. V lost 3 bases, J lost 5 bases, and 8 bases stayed unmatched. Germline V CDR1 and CDR2: SGHVS, FNYEAQ. There are 15 residues in the CDR3. The DNA of the CDR3 is TGTGCCAGCAGCTTGCGCCGGGACAGGATGACTGAAGCTTTCTTT. Encoded protein: CASSLRRDRMTEAFF.

V and J are TRBV15 and TRBJ2-1, with unresolved D. V dropped 3 bases and J dropped 3 bases, with 6 bases sitting between them. The CDR3 totals 13 residues. CDR1 and CDR2 from the germline V gene are LNHNV and YYDKDF (reference sequence). In DNA form, the CDR3 reads TGTGCCACCAGCAGGCGGAGCTACAATGAGCAGTTCTTC. Protein product: CATSRRSYNEQFF.

The chain is built from TRBV9 and TRBJ2-1, with 7 bases identical to TRBD2. Trimming cost V 0 bases and J 6 bases; bases outside gene matches: 3. There are 14 residues in the CDR3. CDR1 SGDLS and CDR2 YYNGEE come from the germline V gene. In DNA form, the CDR3 reads TGTGCCAGCAGCGTAGGGACTAGTAGCAATGAGCAGTTCTTC. Protein product: CASSVGTSSNEQFF.

V gene TRBV28 combines with J gene TRBJ2-7, with D hard to call. This CDR3 region has 12 residues. Trimming pared 5 bases from V and 3 bases from J, leaving 8 bases between. Germline V lookup: CDR1 MDHEN, CDR2 SYDVKM. The CDR3 DNA reads TGTGCCAGCAGTCCCTCATACTACGAGCAGTACTTC. Its translation: CASSPSYYEQYF.

This chain joins TRBV5-1 and TRBJ1-1, with D tentatively TRBD1 (6 bases). Germline CDR1 reads SGHRS; CDR2 reads YFSETQ. The CDR3 consists of 15 residues. The ends were cut back, 0 bases at V and 7 bases at J, with 16 bases in the middle. CDR3 DNA sequence: TGCGCCAGCAGCTTGGACCGCACAGGGAGGGATGAAGCTTTCTTT. Protein: CASSLDRTGRDEAFF.

The chain joins TRBV2 to TRBJ2-3; a possible D gene is TRBD1 (6 bases). Trimming took off 6 bases at V and 3 bases at J, with 10 bases between the two ends. The CDR3 has 13 amino acids. Per the germline V gene, CDR1 is SNHLY and CDR2 is FYNNEI. CDR3 nucleotide sequence: TGTGCCAGCAGAAACAGGGTGACAGATACGCAGTATTTT. Translation gives CASRNRVTDTQYF.

The V gene is TRBV4-1, the J gene TRBJ2-1; possibly TRBD2 for D (5 bases). Trimming removed 0 bases from V and 4 bases from J, with 13 bases in between. Germline values: CDR1 MGHRA, CDR2 YSYEKL. The CDR3 totals 16 residues. Here the CDR3 DNA reads TGCGCCAGCAGCCAAGATAGGGAGAAACTTTACAATGAGCAGTTCTTC. Protein sequence: CASSQDREKLYNEQFF.

This clone was observed a single time. The chain couples TRBV29-1 to TRBJ1-1, with D possibly matching TRBD1 (6 bases). The germline V gene encodes CDR1 SQVTM and CDR2 ANQGSEA. The V gene lost 4 bases and the J gene lost 1 base, with 10 bases spanning the gap. The CDR3 spans 13 residues. The CDR3 sequence: CSVARGTNTEAFF. The CDR3 DNA follows: TGCAGCGTTGCCAGGGGAACGAACACTGAAGCTTTCTTT.

The chain combines TRBV4-3 with TRBJ2-3, with D hard to call. The ends were cut back, 1 base at V and 4 bases at J, with 15 bases in the middle. CDR1 LGHNA and CDR2 YSLEER come from the germline V gene. The CDR3 runs to 16 residues. CDR3 DNA: TGCGCCAGCAGCCAAGGTCCGGCCGACCCCGCAGATACGCAGTATTTT. Protein sequence: CASSQGPADPADTQYF.

V is TRBV7-8 and J is TRBJ2-3; D is tentatively TRBD1 or TRBD2 (5 bases each). The CDR3 spans 14 residues. Germline CDR1 reads SGHVS; CDR2 reads FQNEAQ. Trimming stripped 5 bases from V and 3 bases from J, with 12 bases between. CDR3 loop: CASSTGRTTDTQYF. In DNA form, the CDR3 reads TGTGCCAGCAGCACGGGACGGACGACAGATACGCAGTATTTT.

J is TRBJ2-3 and V is TRBV21-1. TRBV21-1 corresponds to a pseudogene. The CDR3 has 18 residues. DNA for the CDR3: TGTGCCAGGGGGAGGGACAGAAGACCACTGCGTGGCACAGATACGCAGTATTTT. Protein product: CARGRDRRPLRGTDTQYF.

The chain combines TRBV7-2 with TRBJ2-1; 7 bases fit TRBD2. The CDR3 runs 15 residues. The V gene end was trimmed by 3 bases and the J gene end by 2 bases; junction bases not matched to a gene: 4. The germline gives CDR1 SGHTA, CDR2 FQGNSA. This CDR3 is CASSFASGAYNEQFF. The CDR3 DNA reads as TGTGCCAGCAGCTTTGCTAGCGGAGCCTACAATGAGCAGTTCTTC.

The chain employs TRBV2 and TRBJ1-2; the D is unclear. Trimming stripped 3 bases from V and 4 bases from J, with 6 bases between. The germline gives CDR1 SNHLY, CDR2 FYNNEI. The CDR3 consists of 12 residues. The CDR3 is CASSDPGYGYTF. The DNA of the CDR3 is TGTGCCAGCAGTGATCCGGGCTATGGCTACACCTTC.